The T cell receptor (beta chain) under discussion was sequenced for a study of control samples from healthy donors and cancer patients. TCRdb's copy holds only in-frame clones and misses some; the assay was immunoSEQ multiplex PCR. Here the sample spans 90,000 to 150,000 clones, 70% to 90% being singletons. CDR3 size: 14 residues. V lost 0 bases and J 0 bases, leaving 5 bases between the germline ends. CDR1 is LNHNV, CDR2 YYDKDF, per germline (reference sequence). The clonotype originates from a middle-aged man in good health. The rearrangement joins TRBV15 to TRBJ1-1, with D hard to call. Input material: blood. The CDR3 loop is CATSRDLVNTEAFF. The DNA for the CDR3 is TGTGCCACCAGCAGAGATCTTGTGAACACTGAAGCTTTCTTT.